This entry describes one TCR beta chain. Antigen unknown. Repertoires were generated with immunoSEQ multiplex PCR, while TCRdb's copy carries only in-frame clones and drops some. In the table there are about 36,000 clones, about four fifths of which are singletons. CDR1 and CDR2 (germline): SGHVS, FNYEAQ. Unmatched junction bases numbered 5, after V lost 4 bases and J lost 4 bases. This CDR3 region has 16 residues. This sample is part of a study of CD4 T cells in relation to SARS-CoV-2 and coronaviruses. Study at large: Convalescent donors were aged about 21 to 75, with median around 40 years. Of the patients, under 10 were male, a few female, two Hispanic.

Naive or memory CD4+ cells were cultured 1:1 with T cell-depleted PBMCs plus CEF. This receptor was obtained from an adult with COVID-19. The specimen sequenced was naive CD4+ T cells from PBMCs, cultured in vitro. Documented subset: naive CD4+ T cells isolated by negative enrichment. The genes are TRBV7-6 and TRBJ2-3; 13 nucleotides line up with TRBD2. DNA of the CDR3: TGTGCCAGCAGCTCTGGACTAGCGGGAGTGGCAGATACGCAGTATTTT. Translating it yields CASSSGLAGVADTQYF.